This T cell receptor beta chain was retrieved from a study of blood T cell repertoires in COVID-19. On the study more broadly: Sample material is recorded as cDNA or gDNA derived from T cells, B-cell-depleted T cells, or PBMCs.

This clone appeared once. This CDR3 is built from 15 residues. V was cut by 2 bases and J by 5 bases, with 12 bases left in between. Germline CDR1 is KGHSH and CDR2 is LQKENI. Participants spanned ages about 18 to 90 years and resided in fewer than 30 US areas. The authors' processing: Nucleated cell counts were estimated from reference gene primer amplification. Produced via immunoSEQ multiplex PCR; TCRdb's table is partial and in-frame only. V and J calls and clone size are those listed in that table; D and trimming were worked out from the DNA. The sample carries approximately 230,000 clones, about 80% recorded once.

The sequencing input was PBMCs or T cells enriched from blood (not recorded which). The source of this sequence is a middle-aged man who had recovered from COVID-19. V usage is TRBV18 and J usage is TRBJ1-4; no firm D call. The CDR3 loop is CASSPEEQKNEKLFF. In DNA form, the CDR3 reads TGTGCCAGCTCACCAGAGGAGCAGAAGAATGAAAAACTGTTTTTT.